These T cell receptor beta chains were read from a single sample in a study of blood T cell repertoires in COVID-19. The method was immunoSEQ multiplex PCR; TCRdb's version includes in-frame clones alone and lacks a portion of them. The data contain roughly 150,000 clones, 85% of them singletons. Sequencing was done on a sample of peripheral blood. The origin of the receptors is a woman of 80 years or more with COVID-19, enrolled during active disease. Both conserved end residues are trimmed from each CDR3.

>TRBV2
ASNLAHNSPLH
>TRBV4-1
ASSQGWLGTGNEKLF
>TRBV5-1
ASSAEGPEAF
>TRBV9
ASTPGGRADEQF
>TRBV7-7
ASSPGAGLVGDTQY
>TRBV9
ASSVGSGNEAF
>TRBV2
ASSVEGRQETQY
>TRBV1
TSSQDSPELAGGDTQY
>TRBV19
ASRRGQTNTEAF
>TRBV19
ASSTTGGDTGELF
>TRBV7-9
ASSSEARSGEQY
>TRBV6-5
ASTESLYNEQF
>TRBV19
ASSIGGDGACGNQPQH
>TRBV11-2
ASRQQGRDYGYT
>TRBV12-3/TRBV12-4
ASSPTSSNEQF
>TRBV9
ASSTGTSDAGELF
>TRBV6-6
ASSYDRDYEQY
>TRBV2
ASAPGTGGQPQH
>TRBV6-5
ASSIDRATDTQY
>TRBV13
ASSSRDSNQPQH
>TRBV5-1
ASSLHRETQY
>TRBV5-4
ASSSGVPGFQETQY
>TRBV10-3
AAQPPGGGHNEQF
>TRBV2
ASGRRGRQGASGELF
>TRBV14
ASSQEGLGSTEAF
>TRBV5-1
ASSFLIASSYNEQF
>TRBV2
ASRSEGALNTEAF
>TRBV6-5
ASSRGPDSPLH
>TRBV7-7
ASSLESGNEQF
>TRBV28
ASRQPNAGSSYEQY
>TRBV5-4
ASSPGTSRTETQY
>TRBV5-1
ASSPKDRSSYEQY
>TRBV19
ASSQVGGGYQPQH
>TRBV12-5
ASGPRTGESYEQY
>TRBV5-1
ASSEGQPNTGELF